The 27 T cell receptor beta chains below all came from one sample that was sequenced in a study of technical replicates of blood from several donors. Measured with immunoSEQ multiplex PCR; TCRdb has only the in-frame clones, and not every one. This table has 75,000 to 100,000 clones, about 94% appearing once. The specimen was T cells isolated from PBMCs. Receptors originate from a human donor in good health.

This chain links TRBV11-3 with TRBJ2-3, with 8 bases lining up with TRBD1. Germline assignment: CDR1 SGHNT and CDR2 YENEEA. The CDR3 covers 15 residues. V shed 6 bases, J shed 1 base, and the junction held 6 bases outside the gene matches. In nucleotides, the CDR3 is TGTGCCAGCAGTTTCCCGGGACAGGGCACAGATACGCAGTATTTT. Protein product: CASSFPGQGTDTQYF.

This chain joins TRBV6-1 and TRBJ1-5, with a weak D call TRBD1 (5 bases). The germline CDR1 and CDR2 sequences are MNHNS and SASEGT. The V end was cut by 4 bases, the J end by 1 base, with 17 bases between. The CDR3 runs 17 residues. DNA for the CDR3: TGTGCCAGCAGTGTCGAAAGGGTAGGGGTAAGCAATCAGCCCCAGCATTTT. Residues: CASSVERVGVSNQPQHF.

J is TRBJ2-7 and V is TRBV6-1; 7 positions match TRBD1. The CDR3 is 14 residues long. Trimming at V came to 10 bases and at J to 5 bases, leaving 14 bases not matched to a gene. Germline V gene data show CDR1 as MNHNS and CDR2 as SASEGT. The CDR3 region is CAIRPKGTVNEQYF. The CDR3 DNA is TGTGCCATCCGTCCGAAAGGGACAGTAAACGAGCAGTACTTC.

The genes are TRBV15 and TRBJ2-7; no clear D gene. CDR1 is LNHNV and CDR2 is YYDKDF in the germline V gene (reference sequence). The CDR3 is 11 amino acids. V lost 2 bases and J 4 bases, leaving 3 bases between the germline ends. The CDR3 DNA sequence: TGTGCCACCAGCAGACTTTACGAGCAGTACTTC. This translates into CATSRLYEQYF.

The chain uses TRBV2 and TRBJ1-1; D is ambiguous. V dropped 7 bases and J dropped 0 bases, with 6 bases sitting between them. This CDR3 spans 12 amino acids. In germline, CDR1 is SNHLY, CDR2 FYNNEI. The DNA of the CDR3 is TGTGCCAGCATTTTCATGAACACTGAAGCTTTCTTT. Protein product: CASIFMNTEAFF.

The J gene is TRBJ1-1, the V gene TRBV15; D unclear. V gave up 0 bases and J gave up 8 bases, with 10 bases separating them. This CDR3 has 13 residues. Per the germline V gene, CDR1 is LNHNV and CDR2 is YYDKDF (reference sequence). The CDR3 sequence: CATSRDAGVEAFF. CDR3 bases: TGTGCCACCAGCAGAGATGCCGGGGTAGAAGCTTTCTTT.

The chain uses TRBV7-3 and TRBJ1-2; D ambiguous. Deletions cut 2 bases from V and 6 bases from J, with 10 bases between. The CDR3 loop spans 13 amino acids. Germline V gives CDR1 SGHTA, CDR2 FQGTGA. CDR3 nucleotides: TGTGCCAGCAGCTTATTCCAAGCTGATGGCTACACCTTC. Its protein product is CASSLFQADGYTF.

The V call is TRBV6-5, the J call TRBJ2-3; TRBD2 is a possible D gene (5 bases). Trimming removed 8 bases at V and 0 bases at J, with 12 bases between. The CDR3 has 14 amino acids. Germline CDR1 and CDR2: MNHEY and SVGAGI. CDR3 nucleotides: TGTGCCAGCGGGCTAGCTGTGAGCACAGATACGCAGTATTTT. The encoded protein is CASGLAVSTDTQYF.

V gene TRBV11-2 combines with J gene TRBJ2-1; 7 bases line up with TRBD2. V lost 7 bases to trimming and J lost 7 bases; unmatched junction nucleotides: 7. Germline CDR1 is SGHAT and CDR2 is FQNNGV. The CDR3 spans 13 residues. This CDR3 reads CASTWGGENEQFF. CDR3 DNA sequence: TGTGCCAGCACCTGGGGGGGAGAAAATGAGCAGTTCTTC.

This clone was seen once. Here the CDR3 reads CASSKIQGTGANVLTF. CDR3 DNA: TGTGCCAGCAGTAAGATCCAGGGTACTGGGGCCAACGTCCTGACTTTC. The J gene is TRBJ2-6, the V gene TRBV28; a weak D match, TRBD1 (5 bases). Per the germline V gene, CDR1 is MDHEN and CDR2 is SYDVKM. CDR3 length: 16 amino acids. V was trimmed by 5 bases and J by 2 bases, leaving 13 bases between them. Full variable domain (missing parts from reference TRBV28 and TRBJ2-6): DVKVTQSSRYLVKRTGEKVFLECVQDMDHENMFWYRQDPGLGLRLIYFSYDVKMKEKGDIPEGYSVSREKKERFSLILESASTNQTSMYLCASSKIQGTGANVLTFGAGSRLTVL.

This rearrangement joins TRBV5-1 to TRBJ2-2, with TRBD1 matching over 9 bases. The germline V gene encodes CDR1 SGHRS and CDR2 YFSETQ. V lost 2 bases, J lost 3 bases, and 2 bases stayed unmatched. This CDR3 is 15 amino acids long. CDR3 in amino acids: CASSLRTGDTGELFF. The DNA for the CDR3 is TGCGCCAGCAGCTTACGGACAGGGGACACCGGGGAGCTGTTTTTT. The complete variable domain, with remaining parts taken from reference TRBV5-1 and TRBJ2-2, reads KAGVTQTPRYLIKTRGQQVTLSCSPISGHRSVSWYQQTPGQGLQFLFEYFSETQRNKGNFPGRFSGRQFSNSRSEMNVSTLELGDSALYLCASSLRTGDTGELFFGEGSRLTVL.

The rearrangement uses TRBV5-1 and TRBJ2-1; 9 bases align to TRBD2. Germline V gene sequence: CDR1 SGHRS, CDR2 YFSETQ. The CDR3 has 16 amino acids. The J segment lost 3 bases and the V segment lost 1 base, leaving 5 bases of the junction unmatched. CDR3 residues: CASSLFSGGFYNEQFF. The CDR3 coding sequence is TGCGCCAGCAGCTTGTTTAGCGGGGGCTTCTACAATGAGCAGTTCTTC.

This CDR3 is CAISALITGELFF. CDR3 sequence (DNA): TGTGCCATCAGTGCACTAATCACCGGGGAGCTGTTTTTT. V gene TRBV10-3 combines with J gene TRBJ2-2; no clear D gene. The germline CDR1 and CDR2 sequences are ENHRY and SYGVKD. Trimming cost V 4 bases and J 4 bases, with 7 bases left between them. CDR3 size: 13 residues.

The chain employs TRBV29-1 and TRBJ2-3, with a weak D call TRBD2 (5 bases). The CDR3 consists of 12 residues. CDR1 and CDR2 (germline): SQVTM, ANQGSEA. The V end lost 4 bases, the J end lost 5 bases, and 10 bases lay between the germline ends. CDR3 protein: CSVVPAGDTQYF. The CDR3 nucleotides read TGCAGCGTTGTCCCCGCGGGAGATACGCAGTATTTT.

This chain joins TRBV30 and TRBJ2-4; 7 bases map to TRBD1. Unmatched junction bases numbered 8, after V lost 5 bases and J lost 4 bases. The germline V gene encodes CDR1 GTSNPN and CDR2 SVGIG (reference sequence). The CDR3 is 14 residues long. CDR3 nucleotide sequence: TGTGCCTGGGGGGTTCCGGGACAGAAAAACATTCAGTACTTC. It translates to CAWGVPGQKNIQYF.

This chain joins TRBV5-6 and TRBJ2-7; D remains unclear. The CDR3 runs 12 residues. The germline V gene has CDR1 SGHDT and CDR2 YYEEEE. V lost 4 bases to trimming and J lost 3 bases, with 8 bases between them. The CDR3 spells CASSLSNYEQYF. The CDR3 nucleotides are TGTGCCAGCAGCCTGAGTAACTACGAGCAGTACTTC.

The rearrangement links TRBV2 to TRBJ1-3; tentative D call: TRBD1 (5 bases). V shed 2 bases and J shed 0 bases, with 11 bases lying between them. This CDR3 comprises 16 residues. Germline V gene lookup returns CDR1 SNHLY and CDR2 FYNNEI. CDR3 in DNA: TGTGCCAGCAGTGAACGGGGGGGTTTCTCTGGAAACACCATATATTTT. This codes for CASSERGGFSGNTIYF. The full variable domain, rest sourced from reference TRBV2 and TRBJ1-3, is EPEVTQTPSHQVTQMGQEVILRCVPISNHLYFYWYRQILGQKVEFLVSFYNNEISEKSEIFDDQFSVERPDGSNFTLKIRSTKLEDSAMYFCASSERGGFSGNTIYFGEGSWLTVV.

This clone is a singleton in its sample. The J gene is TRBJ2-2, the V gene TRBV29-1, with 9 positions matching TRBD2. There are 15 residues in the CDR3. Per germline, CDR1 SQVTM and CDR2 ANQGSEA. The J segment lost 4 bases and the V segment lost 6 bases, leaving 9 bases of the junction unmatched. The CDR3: CSVSPSGALTGELFF. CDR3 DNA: TGCAGCGTATCCCCTAGCGGGGCCCTCACCGGGGAGCTGTTTTTT.

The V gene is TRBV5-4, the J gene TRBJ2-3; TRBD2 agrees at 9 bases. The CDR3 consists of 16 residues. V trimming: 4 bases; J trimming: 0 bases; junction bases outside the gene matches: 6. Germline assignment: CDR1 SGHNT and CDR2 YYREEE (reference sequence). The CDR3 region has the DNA TGTGCCAGCAGCCCCCCCACTAGCGGGAGCACAGATACGCAGTATTTT. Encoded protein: CASSPPTSGSTDTQYF.

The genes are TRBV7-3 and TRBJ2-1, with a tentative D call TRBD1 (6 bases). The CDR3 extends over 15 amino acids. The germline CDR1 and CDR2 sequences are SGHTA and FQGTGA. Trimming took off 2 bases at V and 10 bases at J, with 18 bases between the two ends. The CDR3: CASSLGDISRGEQFF. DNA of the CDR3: TGTGCCAGCAGCTTAGGGGACATCTCCAGGGGCGAGCAGTTCTTC.

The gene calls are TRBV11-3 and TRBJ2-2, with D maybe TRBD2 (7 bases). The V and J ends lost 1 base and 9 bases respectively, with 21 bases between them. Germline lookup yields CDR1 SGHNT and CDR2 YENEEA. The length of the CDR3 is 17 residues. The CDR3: CASSLGAGRGARWELFF. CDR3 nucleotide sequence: TGTGCCAGCAGCTTAGGGGCGGGGAGGGGGGCAAGGTGGGAGCTGTTTTTT.

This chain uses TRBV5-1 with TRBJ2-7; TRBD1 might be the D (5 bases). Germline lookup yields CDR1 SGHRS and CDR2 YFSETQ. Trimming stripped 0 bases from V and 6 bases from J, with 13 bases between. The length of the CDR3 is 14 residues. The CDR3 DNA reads TGCGCCAGCAGCTTGGTTGCCAGGGATGCCGAGCAGTACTTC. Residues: CASSLVARDAEQYF.

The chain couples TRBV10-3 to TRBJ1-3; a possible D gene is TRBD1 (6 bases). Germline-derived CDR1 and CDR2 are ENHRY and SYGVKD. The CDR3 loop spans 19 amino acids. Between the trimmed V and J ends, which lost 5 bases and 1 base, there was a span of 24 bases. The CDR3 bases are TGTGCCATCAGTCCACCCCCTCGGACAGTGGCTCCATCTGGAAACACCATATATTTT. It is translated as CAISPPPRTVAPSGNTIYF.

CDR3 DNA sequence: TGTGCCACCGGGACAGGAAGAAACATTCAGTACTTC. Its protein is CATGTGRNIQYF. The chain links TRBV28 to TRBJ2-4, with TRBD1 matching over 8 bases. V shed 10 bases, J shed 6 bases, and the junction held 5 bases outside the gene matches. This CDR3 contains 12 residues. Germline CDR1 and CDR2: MDHEN and SYDVKM.

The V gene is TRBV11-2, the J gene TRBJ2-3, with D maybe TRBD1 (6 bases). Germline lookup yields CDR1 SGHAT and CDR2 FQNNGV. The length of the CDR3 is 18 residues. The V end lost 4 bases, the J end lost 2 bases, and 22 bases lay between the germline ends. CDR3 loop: CASSSQEFPRGYTDTQYF. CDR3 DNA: TGTGCCAGCAGCTCACAGGAATTTCCTAGGGGGTACACAGATACGCAGTATTTT.

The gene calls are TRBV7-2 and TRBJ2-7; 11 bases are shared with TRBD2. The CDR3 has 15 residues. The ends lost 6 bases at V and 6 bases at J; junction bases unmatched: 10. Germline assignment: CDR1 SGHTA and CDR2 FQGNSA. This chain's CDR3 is CASSWGTGLAGEQYF. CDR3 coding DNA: TGTGCCAGCAGTTGGGGGACTGGACTAGCGGGCGAGCAGTACTTC.

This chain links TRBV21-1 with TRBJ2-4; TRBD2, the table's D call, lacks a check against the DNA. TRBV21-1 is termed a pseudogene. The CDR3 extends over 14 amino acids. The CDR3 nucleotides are TGTGCCAGCAGCAAAGGGGACTATGATGACATTCAGTACTTC. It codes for CASSKGDYDDIQYF.